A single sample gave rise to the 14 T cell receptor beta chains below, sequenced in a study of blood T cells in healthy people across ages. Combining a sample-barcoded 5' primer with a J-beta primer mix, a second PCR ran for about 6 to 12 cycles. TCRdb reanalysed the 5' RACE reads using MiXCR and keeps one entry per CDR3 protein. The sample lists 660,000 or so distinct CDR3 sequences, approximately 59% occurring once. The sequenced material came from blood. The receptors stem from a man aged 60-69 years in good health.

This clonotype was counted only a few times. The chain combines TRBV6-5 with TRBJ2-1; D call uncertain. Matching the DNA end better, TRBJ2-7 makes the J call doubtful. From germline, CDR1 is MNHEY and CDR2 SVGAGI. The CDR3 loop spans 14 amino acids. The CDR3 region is CASSLEFSYNEQYF. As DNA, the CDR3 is TGTGCCAGCAGCCTCGAGTTCTCCTACAATGAGCAGTACTTC.

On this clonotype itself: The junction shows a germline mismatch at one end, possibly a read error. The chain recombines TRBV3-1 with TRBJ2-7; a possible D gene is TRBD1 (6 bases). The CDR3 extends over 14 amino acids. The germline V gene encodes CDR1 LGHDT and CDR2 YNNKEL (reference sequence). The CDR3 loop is CASRQQDSSYERYF. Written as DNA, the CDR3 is TGTGCCAGCAGACAACAGGACAGCTCCTACGAGCGGTACTTC.

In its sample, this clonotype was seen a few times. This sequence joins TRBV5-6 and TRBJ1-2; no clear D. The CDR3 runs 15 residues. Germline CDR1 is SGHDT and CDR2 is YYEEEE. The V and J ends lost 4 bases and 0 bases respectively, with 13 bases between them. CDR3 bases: TGTGCCAGCAGCCGTGGACTAAGTCCTAACTATGGCTACACCTTC. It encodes CASSRGLSPNYGYTF.

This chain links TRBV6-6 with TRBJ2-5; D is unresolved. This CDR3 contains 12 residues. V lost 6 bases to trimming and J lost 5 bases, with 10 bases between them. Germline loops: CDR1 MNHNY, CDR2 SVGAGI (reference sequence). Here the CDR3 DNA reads TGTGCCAGCAGCATGGGATCCGAGACCCAGTACTTC. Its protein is CASSMGSETQYF.

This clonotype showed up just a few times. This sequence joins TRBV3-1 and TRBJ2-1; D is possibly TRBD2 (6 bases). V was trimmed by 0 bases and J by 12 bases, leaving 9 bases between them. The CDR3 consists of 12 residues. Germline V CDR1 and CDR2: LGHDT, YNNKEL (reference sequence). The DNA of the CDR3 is TGTGCCAGCAGCCAAGATTTGGAGGGGCAGTTCTTC. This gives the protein CASSQDLEGQFF.

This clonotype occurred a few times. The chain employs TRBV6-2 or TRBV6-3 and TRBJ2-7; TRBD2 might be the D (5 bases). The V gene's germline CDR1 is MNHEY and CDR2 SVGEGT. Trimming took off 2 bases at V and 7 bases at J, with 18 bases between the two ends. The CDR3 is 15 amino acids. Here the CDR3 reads CASSYVASLRNEQYF. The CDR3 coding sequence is TGTGCCAGCAGTTACGTGGCTAGCCTCCGGAATGAGCAGTACTTC.

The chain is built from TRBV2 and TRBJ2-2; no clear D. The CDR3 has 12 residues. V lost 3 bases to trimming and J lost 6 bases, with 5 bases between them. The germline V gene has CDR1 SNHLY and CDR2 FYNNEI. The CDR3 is CASSDPAGELFF. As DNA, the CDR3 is TGTGCCAGCAGTGATCCGGCCGGGGAGCTGTTTTTT.

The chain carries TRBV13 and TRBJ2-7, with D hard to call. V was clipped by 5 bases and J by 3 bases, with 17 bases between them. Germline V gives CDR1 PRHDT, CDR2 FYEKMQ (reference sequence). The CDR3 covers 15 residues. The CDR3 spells CASSPSTGSRYEQYF. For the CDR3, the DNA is TGTGCCAGCAGCCCGTCGACGGGCAGTCGCTACGAGCAGTACTTC. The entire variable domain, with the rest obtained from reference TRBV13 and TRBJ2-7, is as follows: AAGVIQSPRHLIKEKRETATLKCYPIPRHDTVYWYQQGPGQDPQFLISFYEKMQSDKGSIPDRFSAQQFSDYHSELNMSSLELGDSALYFCASSPSTGSRYEQYFGPGTRLTVT.

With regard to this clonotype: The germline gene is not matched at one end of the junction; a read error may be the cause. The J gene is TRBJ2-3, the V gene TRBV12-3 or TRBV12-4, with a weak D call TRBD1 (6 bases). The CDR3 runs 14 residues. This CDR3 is CASSTHGRGDAQYF. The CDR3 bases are TGTGCCAGCAGTACCCATGGCAGGGGAGATGCGCAGTATTTT.

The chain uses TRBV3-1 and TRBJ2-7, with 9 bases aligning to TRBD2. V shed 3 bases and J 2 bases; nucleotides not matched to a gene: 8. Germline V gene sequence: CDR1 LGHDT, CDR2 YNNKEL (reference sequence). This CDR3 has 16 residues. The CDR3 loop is CASSHKRGATPYEQYF. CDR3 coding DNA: TGTGCCAGCAGCCACAAGCGGGGGGCCACTCCCTACGAGCAGTACTTC.

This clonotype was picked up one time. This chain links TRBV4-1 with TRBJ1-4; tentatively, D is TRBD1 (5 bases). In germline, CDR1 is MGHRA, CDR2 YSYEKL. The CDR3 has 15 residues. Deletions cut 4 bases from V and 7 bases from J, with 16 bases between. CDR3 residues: CASSPGETRGEKLFF. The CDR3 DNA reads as TGCGCCAGCAGCCCGGGGGAGACAAGAGGTGAAAAACTGTTTTTT.

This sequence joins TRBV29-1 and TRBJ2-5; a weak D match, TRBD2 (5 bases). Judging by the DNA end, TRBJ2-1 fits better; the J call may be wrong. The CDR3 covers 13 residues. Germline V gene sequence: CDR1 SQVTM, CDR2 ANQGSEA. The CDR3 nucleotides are TGCAGCGTTGATGCTAGCAGCCAAGAGACCCAGTTCTTC. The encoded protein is CSVDASSQETQFF.

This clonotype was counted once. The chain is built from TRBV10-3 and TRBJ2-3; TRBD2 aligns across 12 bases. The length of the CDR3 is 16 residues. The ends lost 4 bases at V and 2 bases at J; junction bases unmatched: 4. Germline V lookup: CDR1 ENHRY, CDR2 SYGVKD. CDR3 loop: CAISGGLAGVTDTQYF. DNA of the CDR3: TGTGCCATCAGTGGGGGACTAGCGGGCGTCACAGATACGCAGTATTTT.

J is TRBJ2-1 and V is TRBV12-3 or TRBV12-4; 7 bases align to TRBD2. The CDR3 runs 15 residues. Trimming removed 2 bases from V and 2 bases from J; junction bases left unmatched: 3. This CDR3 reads CASSLLAAPYNEQFF. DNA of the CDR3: TGTGCCAGCAGTTTACTAGCGGCCCCCTACAATGAGCAGTTCTTC.